This T cell receptor beta chain was sequenced for a study of blood T cell repertoires in COVID-19. Authors' analysis steps: Reference gene primer amplification gave nucleated cell count estimates. Some clones are missing from TCRdb's copy, which holds only in-frame ones; the method was immunoSEQ multiplex PCR. That table is the source of V, J and clone size, and D and trimming were worked out from the DNA. The sample carries more than 300,000 clones, approximately 87% recorded once. CDR1 and CDR2 from the germline V gene are MGHRA and YSYEKL. Trimming took 2 bases from V and 0 from J, leaving 11 bases between them. The CDR3 has 16 residues.

The rearrangement joins TRBV4-1 to TRBJ1-3; a weak D match, TRBD1 (5 bases). Input material: PBMCs or T cells enriched from blood (not recorded which). The origin of this receptor is a man aged 40-55 years in a cohort exposed to, infected with or recovered from COVID-19 (not recorded which). CDR3 coding DNA: TGCGCCAGCAGCCAATTTGACAGAAACTCTGGAAACACCATATATTTT. It specifies CASSQFDRNSGNTIYF.